This T cell receptor beta chain was identified during a study of T-cell memory formation after mild COVID-19. The study's findings and limits: Shrinking CD4+ clones were chiefly CM and EM; CD8+ ones were chiefly EMRA.

A single record per CDR3 protein comes from TCRdb applying MiXCR to the 5' RACE reads. This table holds 300,000 to 400,000 distinct CDR3 sequences, approximately 15% found once. Germline V gives CDR1 KGHDR, CDR2 SFDVKD. The CDR3 loop spans 14 amino acids. V dropped 3 bases and J dropped 1 base, with 9 bases sitting between them. As for this clonotype: Its antigen is as yet unknown.

Material for sequencing was PBMCs or a T cell subset sorted from them (not recorded which). The chain recombines TRBV24-1 with TRBJ2-7; tentative D call: TRBD1 (6 bases). This receptor was obtained from a man between 18 and 35 years old who had mild COVID-19 (a few samples of this study predate the infection). Cell type and time point are not known. The CDR3 nucleotides read TGTGCCACCAGTGATACCGGACAGTCCTACGAGCAGTACTTC. This translates into CATSDTGQSYEQYF.